This TCR beta chain emerged from a study of cytomegalovirus exposure and HLA in healthy donors. Findings of the study overall: A previous analysis found most TCR beta V segments productive roughly 87% or roughly 30% of the time. Clonal expansion, a later analysis showed, was greater in HLA-associated TCR beta chains than in equally common others. As a later analysis revealed, the rate of TCR association differed by HLA locus, with DRB1 most and HLA-C fewest.

The PCR used 60 Vbeta and 13 Jbeta primers. The protocol was immunoSEQ multiplex PCR, while the TCRdb copy is restricted to in-frame clones and leaves out a portion. Altogether about 120,000 clones are present, 70% to 80% being singletons, with the ten largest covering roughly 2.6%. Germline loops: CDR1 SGDLS, CDR2 YYNGEE. This CDR3 has 14 residues. V was pared by 0 bases and J by 7 bases, with 4 bases of the junction left unmatched. To note about this clone: Its antigen remains unidentified.

The TCR originated in a female donor in good health and CMV-seronegative. Input material: PBMCs. This rearrangement joins TRBV9 to TRBJ1-2; 9 bases are shared with TRBD1. This CDR3 reads CASSVDGTGTGYTF. The CDR3 nucleotides are TGTGCCAGCAGCGTAGATGGGACAGGGACTGGCTACACCTTC.